A selection of T cell receptor beta chains follows, all from one sample in a study of blood T cell repertoires in COVID-19. Assay: immunoSEQ multiplex PCR; the TCRdb copy retains only in-frame clones and omits some. Of about 83,000 clones listed, 80% to 90% are singletons. Material for sequencing was peripheral blood. All receptors derive from a woman aged 80 or over with acute or convalescent COVID-19. The CDR3 runs from the conserved cysteine through the conserved F or W. A D gene is named only where the DNA matches it firmly. Where a row states a size, it is once, few, many or the class of an expanded clone; other rows omit it.

D	J	V	size	CDR3	DNA
NA	TRBJ1-5	TRBV7-9	NA	CASSLRGSNQPQHF	TGTGCCAGCAGCTTAAGGGGTAGCAATCAGCCCCAGCATTTT
NA	TRBJ1-6	TRBV19	NA	CASSIDPVSITTTLHF	TGTGCCAGTAGTATTGACCCAGTGTCAATAACTACAACCCTCCACTTT
NA	TRBJ1-5	TRBV2	NA	CASSEGAGGQPQHF	TGTGCCAGCAGTGAAGGGGCAGGAGGTCAGCCCCAGCATTTT
TRBD1	TRBJ1-3	TRBV7-2	NA	CASSPPTGGFSSGNTIYF	TGTGCCAGCAGCCCCCCTACAGGGGGCTTCAGCTCTGGAAACACCATATATTTT
NA	TRBJ1-6	TRBV5-4	NA	CASSLEQGVPPLHF	TGTGCCAGCAGCTTGGAACAGGGAGTGCCACCCCTCCACTTT
NA	TRBJ1-4	TRBV15	NA	CATSRGDYREKLFF	TGTGCCACCAGCAGAGGAGACTATCGTGAAAAACTGTTTTTT
NA	TRBJ1-5	TRBV3-1/TRBV3-2	few	CASSRGRENQPQHF	TGTGCCAGCAGCCGTGGGAGGGAGAATCAGCCCCAGCATTTT
NA	TRBJ1-1	TRBV2	NA	CASRETDTHTEAFF	TGTGCCAGCAGGGAGACAGACACTCACACTGAAGCTTTCTTT
NA	TRBJ1-6	TRBV11-2	once	CASSLVTGNSPLHF	TGTGCCAGCAGCTTAGTGACGGGGAATTCACCCCTCCACTTT
NA	TRBJ2-1	TRBV10-3	NA	CAISESGGGASYNEQFF	TGTGCCATCAGTGAGTCGGGAGGGGGGGCCTCCTACAATGAGCAGTTCTTC
NA	TRBJ1-3	TRBV7-9	NA	CASSRGWGNTIYF	TGTGCCAGCAGTCGAGGGTGGGGAAACACCATATATTTT
NA	TRBJ2-7	TRBV2	NA	CASSIAPSYEQYF	TGTGCCAGCAGTATAGCCCCCTCCTACGAGCAGTACTTC
NA	TRBJ2-3	TRBV12-3/TRBV12-4	NA	CASSTYDTDTQYF	TGTGCCAGCAGCACATACGACACAGATACGCAGTATTTT
TRBD1	TRBJ1-4	TRBV4-3	NA	CASSQGVQGAREKLFF	TGCGCCAGCAGCCAAGGGGTACAGGGGGCCAGGGAAAAACTGTTTTTT
NA	TRBJ2-4	TRBV3-1/TRBV3-2	NA	CASSQVRPTAKNIQYF	TGTGCCAGCAGCCAAGTGCGCCCTACAGCCAAAAACATTCAGTACTTC
NA	TRBJ1-1	TRBV14	NA	CASSRIGELGTEAFF	TGTGCCAGCAGCCGAATCGGGGAGTTGGGCACTGAAGCTTTCTTT
NA	TRBJ2-7	TRBV19	NA	CASSMRIGNEQYF	TGTGCCAGTAGTATGAGGATCGGGAACGAGCAGTACTTC
NA	TRBJ1-5	TRBV15	NA	CATSRDRTRNQPQHF	TGTGCCACCAGCAGAGATAGGACACGTAATCAGCCCCAGCATTTT
NA	TRBJ1-5	TRBV6-1	NA	CASSDRWSNQPQHF	TGTGCCAGCAGTGACAGGTGGAGCAATCAGCCCCAGCATTTT
NA	TRBJ2-2	TRBV7-9	NA	CASSPLLGGTGELFF	TGTGCCAGCAGCCCCCTCCTAGGGGGTACCGGGGAGCTGTTTTTT
NA	TRBJ1-1	TRBV6-5	once	CASRQPEAFF	TGTGCCAGCAGACAGCCTGAAGCTTTCTTT
NA	TRBJ2-7	TRBV3-1/TRBV3-2	NA	CASSQDEGPKSYEQYF	TGTGCCAGCAGCCAAGATGAGGGTCCTAAGTCCTACGAGCAGTACTTC
NA	TRBJ1-3	TRBV30	NA	CAWSRGIGNTIYF	TGTGCCTGGAGTAGAGGGATTGGAAACACCATATATTTT
TRBD2	TRBJ2-1	TRBV9	once	CASSVLAGGQGEQFF	TGTGCCAGCAGCGTCCTAGCGGGGGGACAAGGTGAGCAGTTCTTC
TRBD1	TRBJ1-1	TRBV11-2	NA	CASSADRLNTEAFF	TGTGCCAGCAGCGCGGACAGGTTAAACACTGAAGCTTTCTTT
NA	TRBJ1-2	TRBV12-3/TRBV12-4	NA	CASSSGHFYGYTF	TGTGCCAGCAGCTCGGGACACTTCTATGGCTACACCTTC
NA	TRBJ2-7	TRBV12-5	NA	CASGLADRGSPYF	TGTGCTAGTGGTTTGGCGGACCGGGGGTCGCCGTACTTC
TRBD1	TRBJ1-3	TRBV6-5	once	CASSPGQGGNTIYF	TGTGCCAGCAGTCCTGGACAGGGTGGAAACACCATATATTTT
TRBD2	TRBJ2-3	TRBV2	NA	CASSDHSGETQYF	TGTGCCAGCAGTGACCATAGCGGGGAGACGCAGTATTTT
TRBD1	TRBJ1-6	TRBV2	NA	CASLIQGAANSPLHF	TGTGCCAGCCTTATACAGGGGGCGGCTAATTCACCCCTCCACTTT
TRBD1	TRBJ1-6	TRBV18	few	CASSPSQTGTNSPLHF	TGTGCCAGCTCACCCTCACAGACAGGGACGAATTCACCCCTCCACTTT
NA	TRBJ2-2	TRBV10-1	NA	CASSGAGNTGELFF	TGCGCCAGCAGTGGAGCGGGGAACACCGGGGAGCTGTTTTTT
NA	TRBJ1-2	TRBV5-6	NA	CASSLGRQGYTF	TGTGCCAGCAGCTTGGGCAGGCAAGGCTACACCTTC
NA	TRBJ2-4	TRBV24-1	few	CATSETGRELLLAKNIQYF	TGTGCCACCAGTGAAACTGGACGGGAATTACTTCTAGCCAAAAACATTCAGTACTTC
NA	TRBJ1-1	TRBV5-5	NA	CASSSLQGNTEAFF	TGTGCCAGCAGTTCTCTACAGGGGAACACTGAAGCTTTCTTT
NA	TRBJ2-1	TRBV7-9	NA	CASSPSRSLEEQFF	TGTGCCAGCAGCCCATCCCGCTCCCTAGAAGAGCAGTTCTTC
TRBD2	TRBJ2-3	TRBV10-1	NA	CATSGLAGLRDTQYF	TGCGCCACCTCGGGACTAGCGGGCCTCCGGGATACGCAGTATTTT
TRBD1	TRBJ1-1	TRBV27	NA	CASSLSPGQSMNTEAFF	TGTGCCAGCAGTTTATCTCCGGGACAGAGCATGAACACTGAAGCTTTCTTT
NA	TRBJ1-1	TRBV4-1	NA	CASSPTSGNTEAFF	TGCGCCAGCAGCCCCACGAGTGGGAACACTGAAGCTTTCTTT
NA	TRBJ1-1	TRBV5-1	NA	CASRRTPPNTEAFF	TGCGCCAGCAGACGGACACCGCCGAACACTGAAGCTTTCTTT
NA	TRBJ1-3	TRBV6-5	NA	CASSYSRLGNTIYF	TGTGCCAGCAGTTACTCGAGGCTTGGAAACACCATATATTTT
NA	TRBJ2-1	TRBV12-3/TRBV12-4	many	CASSLVSWNEQFF	TGTGCCAGCAGTTTAGTGAGTTGGAATGAGCAGTTCTTC
NA	TRBJ2-7	TRBV4-3	NA	CASSQDNEQYF	TGCGCCAGCAGCCAAGACAACGAGCAGTACTTC
NA	TRBJ1-2	TRBV11-2	NA	CASSLDRTTISFNGYTF	TGTGCCAGCAGCTTAGATCGGACAACCATATCCTTCAATGGCTACACCTTC
TRBD1	TRBJ1-2	TRBV5-1	few	CASSSGQLDYGYTF	TGCGCCAGCAGCTCGGGACAGTTGGACTATGGCTACACCTTC
NA	TRBJ2-3	TRBV19	few	CASSPTPGSTSTDTQYF	TGTGCCAGTAGTCCTACCCCCGGGAGCACTAGCACAGATACGCAGTATTTT
NA	TRBJ2-2	TRBV11-2	NA	CASSLQGWTGELFF	TGTGCCAGCAGCTTACAGGGATGGACCGGGGAGCTGTTTTTT
NA	TRBJ1-4	TRBV6-6	NA	CASSYSGGLAEKLFF	TGTGCCAGCAGTTACTCAGGAGGGCTGGCCGAAAAACTGTTTTTT
NA	TRBJ1-1	TRBV10-3	once	CAITQQGSGTEAFF	TGTGCCATCACTCAACAAGGGAGTGGCACTGAAGCTTTCTTT